These 9 T cell receptor beta chains came from one sample sequenced in a study of T cells in Graves' hyperthyroidism and ophthalmopathy. The TCR beta CDR3 regions underwent amplification using RNA transcripts as the source. The HTBI primer set was used in a first-round RT-PCR of the TCR CDR3. Using its own MiXCR run on the multiplex PCR reads, TCRdb lists one record per CDR3 protein. The repertoire consists of hundreds of thousands of distinct CDR3 sequences, with 16% occurring once and the leading ten covering around 30%. Specimen: blood. All receptors come from a woman aged 18 to 35 with Graves' ophthalmopathy.

In its sample, this clonotype was seen many times. The genes are TRBV3-1 and TRBJ1-2; D is ambiguous. The germline CDR1 and CDR2 sequences are LGHDT and YNNKEL (reference sequence). V was clipped by 3 bases and J by 2 bases, with 4 bases between them. The CDR3 runs 12 residues. CDR3 nucleotide sequence: TGTGCCAGCAGCCATAAAAACTATGGCTACACCTTC. Amino acid sequence: CASSHKNYGYTF.

This clonotype has a count of ten or more. The V call is TRBV28, the J call TRBJ2-3, with 8 bases lining up with TRBD1. Germline V lookup: CDR1 MDHEN, CDR2 SYDVKM. CDR3 length: 15 amino acids. The J segment lost 4 bases and the V segment lost 8 bases, leaving 11 bases of the junction unmatched. This CDR3 is CASRQGTDVPDTQYF. The CDR3 coding sequence is TGTGCCAGCCGACAGGGGACAGATGTTCCAGATACGCAGTATTTT.

The chain recombines TRBV20-1 with TRBJ2-5; 7 bases match TRBD2. CDR1 and CDR2 (germline): DFQATT, SNEGSKA (reference sequence). This CDR3 is 15 amino acids long. V trimming: 6 bases; J trimming: 4 bases; junction bases outside the gene matches: 14. As DNA, the CDR3 is TGCAGTGCGAGAACCCACTCTGGCGGGAGAGAGACCCAGTACTTC. Its translation: CSARTHSGGRETQYF.

Ten or more counts support this clonotype. The chain is built from TRBV4-3 and TRBJ1-6; D is perhaps TRBD1 (5 bases). Germline loops: CDR1 LGHNA, CDR2 YSLEER. V was shortened by 0 bases and J by 8 bases, with 8 bases between the two germline ends. This CDR3 region has 14 residues. CDR3 coding DNA: TGCGCCAGCAGCCAAGATCTGGGGGATTCACCCCTCCACTTT. Its protein is CASSQDLGDSPLHF.

As for this clonotype: A clone one base away is much larger, so this may be a read error. The V and J genes are TRBV6-2 or TRBV6-3 and TRBJ2-1, with 12 positions matching TRBD2. Germline values: CDR1 MNHEY, CDR2 SVGEGT. The CDR3 runs to 16 residues. The DNA of the CDR3 is TGTGCCAGCAGTCCAGGACTAGCGGGATTCTACAATAAGCAGTTCTTC. Translating gives CASSPGLAGFYNKQFF.

The sample holds a few counts of this clonotype. V and J are TRBV11-3 and TRBJ2-2; 14 nucleotides align to TRBD2. This CDR3 is 18 amino acids long. V dropped 5 bases and J dropped 5; count of bases not matched to a gene: 10. The V gene's germline CDR1 is SGHNT and CDR2 YENEEA. This chain's CDR3 is CASSRGGTSGSRTGELFF. The CDR3 coding sequence is TGTGCCAGCAGCAGAGGCGGGACTAGCGGGAGTAGGACCGGGGAGCTGTTTTTT. The full variable domain, rest sourced from reference TRBV11-3 and TRBJ2-2, is EAGVVQSPRYKIIEKKQPVAFWCNPISGHNTLYWYLQNLGQGPELLIRYENEEAVDDSQLPKDRFSAERLKGVDSTLKIQPAELGDSAVYLCASSRGGTSGSRTGELFFGEGSRLTVL.

This clonotype was detected only a few times. This could be a read error, since a much larger clone is one nucleotide away. V and J are TRBV18 and TRBJ2-1; 8 bases match TRBD2. This CDR3 is 15 amino acids long. CDR1 and CDR2 (germline): KGHSH, LQKENI. CDR3 region: CASSPRSGGYSEQFF. As DNA, the CDR3 is TGTGCCAGCTCACCACGAAGCGGGGGTTACAGTGAGCAGTTCTTC.

V and J are TRBV12-3 or TRBV12-4 and TRBJ1-4; D not resolved. V lost 6 bases, J lost 5 bases, and 4 bases lay in between. The CDR3 length is 11 residues. The CDR3 nucleotides read TGTGCCAGCAGGAGCAATGAAAAACTGTTTTTT. This translates into CASRSNEKLFF.

The sample holds a few counts of this clonotype. The V and J genes are TRBV28 and TRBJ2-5; 13 nucleotides line up with TRBD2. There are 17 residues in the CDR3. Trimming at V came to 7 bases and at J to 5 bases, leaving 13 bases not matched to a gene. CDR1 MDHEN and CDR2 SYDVKM come from the germline V gene. The CDR3 region has the DNA TGTGCCAGCAACCCAACGGTGAGGACTAGCGGGAGTGAGACCCAGTACTTC. Its translation is CASNPTVRTSGSETQYF.